This TCR beta chain was found in a study of identical twins. MiXCR, run by TCRdb on the 5' RACE reads, gives a single entry per CDR3 protein. The top ten clones hold about 0.91% of a sample with roughly 500,000 distinct CDR3 sequences, 20% to 25% of them seen once. Every one of the donors was a healthy Caucasian. Worth noting for this clonotype: A read error may produce the germline difference seen at one junction end.

This CDR3 is 15 amino acids long. Germline values: CDR1 LGHDT, CDR2 YNNKEL (reference sequence). The same specimen was also included in a second study, on T cells expressing NK-cell markers. That paper adds: TCR beta repertoires came from sorted CD3+CD56+NKG2C+, CD3+CD56+NKG2C- and CD3+CD56-NKG2C+ T cells. Dominance of the CD3+CD56-NKG2C+ fraction by these clonotypes also held in a handful of donors.

V usage is TRBV3-1 and J usage is TRBJ2-1; no clear D gene. This TCR was recovered from a woman under 30 in good health. Sequenced input: CD4+ T cells sorted from blood. The CDR3 nucleotides read TGTGCCTGCAGCCAAGTTCATGCGGCTTTCAATGAGCAGTTCTTC. Protein: CACSQVHAAFNEQFF.